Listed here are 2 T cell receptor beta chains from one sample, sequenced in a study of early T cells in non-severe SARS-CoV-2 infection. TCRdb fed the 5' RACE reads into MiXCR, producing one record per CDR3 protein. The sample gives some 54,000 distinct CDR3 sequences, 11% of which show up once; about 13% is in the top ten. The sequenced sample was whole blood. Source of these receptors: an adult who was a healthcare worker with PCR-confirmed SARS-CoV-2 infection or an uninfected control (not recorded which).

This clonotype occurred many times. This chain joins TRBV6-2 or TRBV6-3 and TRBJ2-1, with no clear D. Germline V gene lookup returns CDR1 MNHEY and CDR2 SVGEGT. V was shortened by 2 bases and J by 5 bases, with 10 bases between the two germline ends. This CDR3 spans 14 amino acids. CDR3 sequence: CASSYVLPNNEQFF. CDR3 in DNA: TGTGCCAGCAGTTACGTCCTACCAAACAATGAGCAGTTCTTC.

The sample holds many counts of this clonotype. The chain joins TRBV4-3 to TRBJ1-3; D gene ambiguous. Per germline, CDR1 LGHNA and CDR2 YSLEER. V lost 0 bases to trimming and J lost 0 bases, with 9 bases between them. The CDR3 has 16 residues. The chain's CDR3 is CASSQEIGRSGNTIYF. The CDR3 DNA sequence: TGCGCCAGCAGCCAAGAGATCGGGCGCTCTGGAAACACCATATATTTT.